This TCR beta chain derives from a study of blood T cells in healthy people across ages. A J-beta primer mix and a sample-barcoded 5' primer were used in a second PCR of roughly 7 to 12 cycles. TCRdb re-derived calls from the 5' RACE reads in MiXCR, one entry per CDR3 protein. The repertoire holds 780,000 or so distinct CDR3 sequences, with approximately 25% as singletons. This clonotype was seen more than once but under ten times. V was clipped by 4 bases and J by 7 bases, with 4 bases between them. This CDR3 spans 10 amino acids. CDR1 is DFQATT, CDR2 SNEGSKA, per germline (reference sequence). This sample was also put to use in a study of T cells of mothers and their children.

This chain links TRBV20-1 with TRBJ2-2, with unresolved D. The sequencing sample was made of blood. The TCR sequence derives from a boy between 10 and 17 years old in good health. The CDR3 sequence: CSAIFGELFF. In DNA, the CDR3 is TGCAGTGCTATCTTCGGGGAGCTGTTTTTT.